This TCR beta chain came from a study of T cells in tumors after PD-1 blockade. Assay: immunoSEQ multiplex PCR; the TCRdb copy retains only in-frame clones and omits some. This sample yields 13,000 to 15,000 clones, of which roughly 80% are seen a single time; 20% to 25% belongs to the top ten. Germline assignment: CDR1 SGHRS and CDR2 YFSETQ. Trimming took 3 bases from V and 3 from J, leaving 19 bases between them. This CDR3 is 16 amino acids long. The rearrangement uses TRBV5-1 and TRBJ2-7, with TRBD2 as a possible D gene (7 bases). This clonotype originated in a human donor with basal cell carcinoma. Source: PBMCs, taken after anti-PD-1 treatment. In DNA form, the CDR3 reads TGCGCCAGCAGCTGGGATTCGGCGGGGGCAAACTACGAGCAGTACTTC. It codes for CASSWDSAGANYEQYF.